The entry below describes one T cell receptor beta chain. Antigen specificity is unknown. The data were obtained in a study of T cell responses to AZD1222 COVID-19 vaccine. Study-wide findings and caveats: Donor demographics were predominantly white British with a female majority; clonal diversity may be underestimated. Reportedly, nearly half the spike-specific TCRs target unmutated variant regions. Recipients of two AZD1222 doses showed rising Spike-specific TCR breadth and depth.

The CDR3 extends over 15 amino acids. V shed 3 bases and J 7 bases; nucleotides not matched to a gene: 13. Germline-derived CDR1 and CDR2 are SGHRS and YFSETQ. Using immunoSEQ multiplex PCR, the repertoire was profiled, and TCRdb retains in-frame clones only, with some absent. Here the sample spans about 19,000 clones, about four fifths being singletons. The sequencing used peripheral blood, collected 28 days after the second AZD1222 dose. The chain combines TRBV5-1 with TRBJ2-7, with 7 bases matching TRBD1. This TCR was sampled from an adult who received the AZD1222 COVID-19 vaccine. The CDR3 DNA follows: TGCGCCAGCAGCTCCTCGACAGGGCGTTCTGTTGAGCAGTACTTC. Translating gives CASSSSTGRSVEQYF.